The entry below gives a single TCR beta chain sequence along with its context. The data were obtained in a study of blood T cell repertoires in COVID-19. Study context: The origin of the acute and convalescent COVID-19 samples was the United States, Italy and Spain. PBMCs, B-cell-depleted T cells, or T cells provided the cDNA or gDNA that made up the material.

Sequenced by immunoSEQ multiplex PCR; TCRdb stores in-frame clones only, minus some. The table lists 300,000 to 400,000 clones, around 86% of them singletons. The sequence was obtained from a human donor in a cohort sampled during active COVID-19. What was sequenced was peripheral blood.

The chain's CDR3 is CASSQVGTISGNTIYF. The CDR3 nucleotides read TGTGCCAGCAGCCAAGTGGGGACAATCTCTGGAAACACCATATATTTT. V is TRBV3-1 (or the pseudogene TRBV3-2) and J is TRBJ1-3; TRBD1 might be the D (6 bases). The CDR3 is made up of 16 amino acids. CDR1 and CDR2 from the germline V gene are LGHDT and YNNKEL (reference sequence). Trimming removed 1 base at V and 0 bases at J, with 10 bases between.